Listed below are T cell receptor beta chains from one sample, sequenced in a study of human T cells and chemical hapten exposure. TCRdb reprocessed the RACE reads via MiXCR and lists one record per CDR3 protein. The sample lists a few hundred thousand distinct CDR3 sequences, around 6% occurring once. The sequencing used whole blood, collected in connection with sensitization to the hapten diphenylcyclopropenone (DPC). Source of these receptors: a young woman with alopecia areata. Some clones in this sample may be carry-over from other donors' samples. The CDR3 runs from the conserved cysteine through the conserved F or W. Fields, in order: CDR3 DNA, CDR3 protein, D gene, V gene, J gene, clone size. A D gene is named only where the DNA matches it firmly. Some rows mark clone size as missing; the rest say once, few, many or name a class of expanded clone.

CDR3nt: TGTGCCAGCAGCCGGACTGTCAGGGGCCAAAGCTCCTACGAGCAGTACTTC
CDR3aa: CASSRTVRGQSSYEQYF
d_gene: .
v_gene: TRBV3-1
j_gene: TRBJ2-7
abundance: few

CDR3nt: TGCGCCAGCAGCTGGGACAGCGAAGAAAAACTGTTTTTT
CDR3aa: CASSWDSEEKLFF
d_gene: TRBD1
v_gene: TRBV4-1
j_gene: TRBJ1-4
abundance: few

CDR3nt: TGCGCCAGCAGCCAAGATTGGGGGGTTACTAACTATGGCTACACCTTC
CDR3aa: CASSQDWGVTNYGYTF
d_gene: .
v_gene: TRBV4-1
j_gene: TRBJ1-2
abundance: many

CDR3nt: TGTGCCAGCGGAGGGGCAGGGGGTGAGCAGTTCTTC
CDR3aa: CASGGAGGEQFF
d_gene: .
v_gene: TRBV6-2/TRBV6-3
j_gene: TRBJ2-1
abundance: many

CDR3nt: TGTGCCAGCAGATCATTACAGGGCGGCGAGCAGTACTTC
CDR3aa: CASRSLQGGEQYF
d_gene: .
v_gene: TRBV6-1
j_gene: TRBJ2-7
abundance: .

CDR3nt: TGTGCCAGCAACCAGGGACAGCGCACAGATACGCAGTATTTT
CDR3aa: CASNQGQRTDTQYF
d_gene: TRBD1
v_gene: TRBV6-6
j_gene: TRBJ2-3
abundance: .

CDR3nt: TGCGCCAGCAGCCAAGCCCAGGGGGACTCCTACAATGAGCAGTTCTTC
CDR3aa: CASSQAQGDSYNEQFF
d_gene: TRBD1
v_gene: TRBV4-3
j_gene: TRBJ2-1
abundance: many

CDR3nt: TGTGCCAGCAGTGGGACAGGTGGAAACACCATATATTTT
CDR3aa: CASSGTGGNTIYF
d_gene: TRBD1
v_gene: TRBV9
j_gene: TRBJ1-3
abundance: many

CDR3nt: TGCGCCAGCAGCTTAGACGGAACCTACGAGCAGTACTTC
CDR3aa: CASSLDGTYEQYF
d_gene: .
v_gene: TRBV5-1
j_gene: TRBJ2-7
abundance: many

CDR3nt: TGTGCCACCAGTGATTCTGGAACCGGGACCCCCTACGAGCAGTACTTC
CDR3aa: CATSDSGTGTPYEQYF
d_gene: .
v_gene: TRBV24-1
j_gene: TRBJ2-7
abundance: .

CDR3nt: TGCGCCAGCAGCTTGGCCGCCGGGAGAGCAGATACGCAGTATTTT
CDR3aa: CASSLAAGRADTQYF
d_gene: .
v_gene: TRBV5-1
j_gene: TRBJ2-3
abundance: .

CDR3nt: TGTGCCAGCAGCCCGGCTGGACACCGCTCCCTTGTCCTGACTTTC
CDR3aa: CASSPAGHRSLVLTF
d_gene: .
v_gene: TRBV9
j_gene: TRBJ2-6
abundance: many

CDR3nt: TGTGCCAGCAGTTGGGCAGGGGTTCATGAAAAACTGTTTTTT
CDR3aa: CASSWAGVHEKLFF
d_gene: .
v_gene: TRBV12-3/TRBV12-4
j_gene: TRBJ1-4
abundance: many

CDR3nt: TGTGCCAGCGGACGGGGGGGGCTTTCTAGCACAGATACGCAGTATTTT
CDR3aa: CASGRGGLSSTDTQYF
d_gene: TRBD2
v_gene: TRBV6-5
j_gene: TRBJ2-3
abundance: few

CDR3nt: TGCGCCAGCAGCTTGCAGTCGTCGAACACTGAAGCTTTCTTT
CDR3aa: CASSLQSSNTEAFF
d_gene: .
v_gene: TRBV5-1
j_gene: TRBJ1-1
abundance: many

CDR3nt: TGTGCCAGCAGCGTGAGGGAATACCCCGAAGAAGGAGCTTTCTTT
CDR3aa: CASSVREYPEEGAFF
d_gene: .
v_gene: TRBV9
j_gene: TRBJ1-1
abundance: few

CDR3nt: TGCGCCAGCAGCTGGGACAGCATTAACTATGGCTACACCTTC
CDR3aa: CASSWDSINYGYTF
d_gene: TRBD1
v_gene: TRBV5-1
j_gene: TRBJ1-2
abundance: .

CDR3nt: TGTGCCAGCAAAACCGGGACTAGCGGGGATACGCAGTATTTT
CDR3aa: CASKTGTSGDTQYF
d_gene: TRBD2
v_gene: TRBV11-2
j_gene: TRBJ2-3
abundance: few

CDR3nt: TGTGCCAGCAGTTCCGGGACTAGCGGGCGAGAGACCCAGTACTTC
CDR3aa: CASSSGTSGRETQYF
d_gene: TRBD2
v_gene: TRBV12-3/TRBV12-4
j_gene: TRBJ2-5
abundance: few

CDR3nt: TGTGCCAGCCTAAGGGGTGTCTCCTACGAGCAGTACTTC
CDR3aa: CASLRGVSYEQYF
d_gene: .
v_gene: TRBV28
j_gene: TRBJ2-7
abundance: .

CDR3nt: TGTGCCAGCAGTATAATGCGGACAGGGCACTATGGCTACACCTTC
CDR3aa: CASSIMRTGHYGYTF
d_gene: TRBD1
v_gene: TRBV28
j_gene: TRBJ1-2
abundance: many

CDR3nt: TGTGCCAGCAGCGCCGGGACAGGGGGCGCGTGGCAGCCCCAGCATTTT
CDR3aa: CASSAGTGGAWQPQHF
d_gene: TRBD1
v_gene: TRBV9
j_gene: TRBJ1-5
abundance: many

CDR3nt: TGTGCCAGCAGCTTACTGGACAGGGTGGGTCAGCCCCAGCATTTT
CDR3aa: CASSLLDRVGQPQHF
d_gene: TRBD1
v_gene: TRBV5-5
j_gene: TRBJ1-5
abundance: many

CDR3nt: TGTGCCAGCAGCATGACGGCGGTCTCTGGAAACACCATATATTTT
CDR3aa: CASSMTAVSGNTIYF
d_gene: .
v_gene: TRBV7-2
j_gene: TRBJ1-3
abundance: many

CDR3nt: TGTGCCAGCAGTTACGGTGGGGGGAACTATGGCTACACCTTC
CDR3aa: CASSYGGGNYGYTF
d_gene: .
v_gene: TRBV6-2/TRBV6-3
j_gene: TRBJ1-2
abundance: .

CDR3nt: TGCAGTGCTAGAGCCTTAACAGGGGAAGCTTTCTTT
CDR3aa: CSARALTGEAFF
d_gene: .
v_gene: TRBV20-1
j_gene: TRBJ1-1
abundance: many

CDR3nt: TGCAGTGCTAGGCGGGCGGTTGATTCTTCTGAAGCTTTCTTT
CDR3aa: CSARRAVDSSEAFF
d_gene: .
v_gene: TRBV20-1
j_gene: TRBJ1-1
abundance: .

CDR3nt: TGTGCCAGCAGCTCGGACAGGGTTTCGGGTCAGCCCCAGCATTTT
CDR3aa: CASSSDRVSGQPQHF
d_gene: TRBD1
v_gene: TRBV7-9
j_gene: TRBJ1-5
abundance: many

CDR3nt: TGTGCCAGAGGCGTATACTCTGGAAACACCATATATTTT
CDR3aa: CARGVYSGNTIYF
d_gene: .
v_gene: TRBV12-3/TRBV12-4
j_gene: TRBJ1-3
abundance: many

CDR3nt: TGCAGTGCCCCGGCGTGGGGGTCCGGGGAGCTGTTTTTT
CDR3aa: CSAPAWGSGELFF
d_gene: .
v_gene: TRBV20-1
j_gene: TRBJ2-2
abundance: many

CDR3nt: TGTGCCAGCAGTTTGATGGGGGCTCATGAGCAGTTCTTC
CDR3aa: CASSLMGAHEQFF
d_gene: .
v_gene: TRBV12-3/TRBV12-4
j_gene: TRBJ2-1
abundance: .

CDR3nt: TGTGCCAGCAGCTCCACTGGAGACTACGAGCAGTACTTC
CDR3aa: CASSSTGDYEQYF
d_gene: .
v_gene: TRBV27
j_gene: TRBJ2-7
abundance: few

CDR3nt: TGCGCCAGCAGCCAAGATCGGGGTCGGGACCACCCTGAAGCTTTCTTT
CDR3aa: CASSQDRGRDHPEAFF
d_gene: .
v_gene: TRBV4-3
j_gene: TRBJ1-1
abundance: few

CDR3nt: TGTGCCAGCAGCCATAGGGACCCAGATACGCAGTATTTT
CDR3aa: CASSHRDPDTQYF
d_gene: .
v_gene: TRBV3-1
j_gene: TRBJ2-3
abundance: many

CDR3nt: TGCGCCAGCAGCCAAGATCCCGGGGGGGTGGTAGATACGCAGTATTTT
CDR3aa: CASSQDPGGVVDTQYF
d_gene: TRBD2
v_gene: TRBV4-3
j_gene: TRBJ2-3
abundance: many

CDR3nt: TGTGCCAGCACAGTTGGCGGGGCGTCTGGAAACACCATATATTTT
CDR3aa: CASTVGGASGNTIYF
d_gene: .
v_gene: TRBV6-2/TRBV6-3
j_gene: TRBJ1-3
abundance: many

CDR3nt: TGTGCCAGCAGTTGGGGCACTGAAGCTTTCTTT
CDR3aa: CASSWGTEAFF
d_gene: .
v_gene: TRBV2
j_gene: TRBJ1-1
abundance: many

CDR3nt: TGTGCCAGCAGTCCGGTGGGGACAGGGAGTGGGGGCAATCAGCCCCAGCATTTT
CDR3aa: CASSPVGTGSGGNQPQHF
d_gene: TRBD1
v_gene: TRBV6-2/TRBV6-3
j_gene: TRBJ1-5
abundance: many

CDR3nt: TGTGCCAGCAGTTACTCGGGCGCTAACTATGGCTACACCTTC
CDR3aa: CASSYSGANYGYTF
d_gene: .
v_gene: TRBV6-5
j_gene: TRBJ1-2
abundance: many

CDR3nt: TGTGCCAGCAGCTTCCAACTAGCGTCCGATACGCAGTATTTT
CDR3aa: CASSFQLASDTQYF
d_gene: TRBD2
v_gene: TRBV7-9
j_gene: TRBJ2-3
abundance: many

CDR3nt: TGTGCCATCAGTGAAGGAAGGGAGCAGTTCTTC
CDR3aa: CAISEGREQFF
d_gene: .
v_gene: TRBV10-3
j_gene: TRBJ2-1
abundance: many

CDR3nt: TGTGCCAGCAGCTTAAGGGCTAGCGGGGCCTACACCGGGGAGCTGTTTTTT
CDR3aa: CASSLRASGAYTGELFF
d_gene: TRBD2
v_gene: TRBV7-3
j_gene: TRBJ2-2
abundance: .

CDR3nt: TGTGCCAGCAGTACGGGACAGTGGACCGGGGAGCTGTTTTTT
CDR3aa: CASSTGQWTGELFF
d_gene: TRBD1
v_gene: TRBV6-2/TRBV6-3
j_gene: TRBJ2-2
abundance: .

CDR3nt: TGTGCCAGCAGACCCGGACAGGGCTGGGACACTGAAGCTTTCTTT
CDR3aa: CASRPGQGWDTEAFF
d_gene: TRBD1
v_gene: TRBV6-5
j_gene: TRBJ1-1
abundance: .

CDR3nt: TGTGCCAGCAGCTTATCTCAGGGGATAAGAGCCCACGAGCAGTACTTC
CDR3aa: CASSLSQGIRAHEQYF
d_gene: .
v_gene: TRBV5-6
j_gene: TRBJ2-7
abundance: .

CDR3nt: TGTGCCAGCAGCAATCGACAGGGGGCCGACATTCAGTACTTC
CDR3aa: CASSNRQGADIQYF
d_gene: TRBD1
v_gene: TRBV6-6
j_gene: TRBJ2-4
abundance: .

CDR3nt: TGCGCCAGCAGCTTAGGGACAGGGGGCTCTCGGGAGCAGTACTTC
CDR3aa: CASSLGTGGSREQYF
d_gene: TRBD1
v_gene: TRBV5-1
j_gene: TRBJ2-7
abundance: many

CDR3nt: TGTGCCAGCAGTAGCCGGACAGGGAGGAACACTGAAGCTTTCTTT
CDR3aa: CASSSRTGRNTEAFF
d_gene: TRBD1
v_gene: TRBV28
j_gene: TRBJ1-1
abundance: few

CDR3nt: TGTGCCAGCAGCTTAGTACAGGGTACCGGGGAGCTGTTTTTT
CDR3aa: CASSLVQGTGELFF
d_gene: .
v_gene: TRBV7-6
j_gene: TRBJ2-2
abundance: many

CDR3nt: TGCGCCAGCAGCCCGGGGTTCGACCAAGAGACCCAGTACTTC
CDR3aa: CASSPGFDQETQYF
d_gene: .
v_gene: TRBV5-1
j_gene: TRBJ2-5
abundance: many

CDR3nt: TGTGCCAGCAGCTTAGTAGAAGTCACTGAAGCTTTCTTT
CDR3aa: CASSLVEVTEAFF
d_gene: .
v_gene: TRBV11-2
j_gene: TRBJ1-1
abundance: few

CDR3nt: TGTGCCAGCTCACCACTAGGGGGCAATGAGCAGTTCTTC
CDR3aa: CASSPLGGNEQFF
d_gene: .
v_gene: TRBV18
j_gene: TRBJ2-1
abundance: many

CDR3nt: TGTGCCAGCAGGGACAGGGGAATCTATGGCTACACCTTC
CDR3aa: CASRDRGIYGYTF
d_gene: TRBD1
v_gene: TRBV2
j_gene: TRBJ1-2
abundance: many